The present TCR beta chain was sequenced within a study of T-cell memory formation after mild COVID-19. Study-level results: Pre-infection memory harbored some responding clones, suggesting cross-reactive memory joined. The study found balanced CD4/CD8 in clones contracting day 15 to 85 and a CD4+ lean in later expanders. Those CD4+ clones that contracted were mainly in CM and EM (CD8+ ones in EMRA).

TCR alpha and TCR beta cDNA libraries with sample barcodes and UMIs came from 5'RACE using constant-segment primers. TCRdb called the 5' RACE reads again in MiXCR, with one record for every CDR3 protein. The sample lists approximately 290,000 distinct CDR3 sequences, roughly a fifth occurring once. Trimming pared 9 bases from V and 3 bases from J, leaving 12 bases between. Germline V gene data show CDR1 as LNHDA and CDR2 as SQIVND (reference sequence). This CDR3 is 13 amino acids long. This clonotype appeared once. Antigen: not known. This TCR came from a young man who had mild COVID-19 (a few samples of this study predate the infection). Cell type and time point are not known. The specimen sequenced was PBMCs or a T cell subset sorted from them (not recorded which). The genes are TRBV19 and TRBJ2-1, with a possible D match to TRBD1 (6 bases). The CDR3: CASRDTHYNEQFF. CDR3 DNA: TGTGCCAGCCGGGACACCCACTACAATGAGCAGTTCTTC.